What follows are 2 T cell receptor beta chains derived from one specimen sequenced in a study of blood T cells in healthy people across ages (dated by TCRdb to about 2015). The library relied on 5' RACE. Sequenced using an Illumina HiSeq 2500. A second PCR of roughly 7 to 11 cycles was performed with a sample-barcoded 5' primer and a J-beta primer mix. TCRdb reprocessed the public reads (quality trimming at Q25 with fastp, clone calling with MiXCR) and kept in-frame beta chains. Every entry covers one CDR3 protein and lists the most common genes and DNA from its rows. A total of about 1.1 million distinct CDR3 sequences appear in this sample, 30% to 40% of them only once. The top ten clones comprise about 12% of the sample. Sequencing was done on a sample of blood. The receptors here all came from a man between 18 and 29 years old in good health.

The genes are TRBV25-1 and TRBJ2-5; unclear D gene. The V and J ends lost 8 bases and 11 bases respectively, with 12 bases between them. The germline V gene has CDR1 MGHDK and CDR2 SYGVNS. This CDR3 comprises 10 residues. The CDR3 sequence: CASGYNEQYF. CDR3 nucleotide sequence: TGTGCCAGCGGGTACAATGAGCAGTACTTC.

The CDR3 spells CSAEGGGADEQFF. CDR3 coding DNA: TGCAGCGCCGAAGGCGGGGGGGCCGATGAGCAGTTCTTC. This chain links TRBV29-1 with TRBJ2-1; 9 nucleotides agree with TRBD2. V was pared by 7 bases and J by 8 bases, with 9 bases of the junction left unmatched. This CDR3 region has 13 residues. Germline lookup yields CDR1 SQVTM and CDR2 ANQGSEA.